This T cell receptor beta chain was sequenced during a study of blood T cell repertoires in COVID-19. In its sample, this clone was seen once. The germline V gene encodes CDR1 MRHNA and CDR2 SNTAGT. Trimming cost V 0 bases and J 0 bases; bases outside gene matches: 9. The CDR3 totals 20 residues. Clones were sequenced by immunoSEQ multiplex PCR, and TCRdb holds only the in-frame ones, with some missing. Of around 320,000 clones detected, over 90% appear once; the ten largest clones hold roughly 3.9%. Exposed study participants had met a COVID-19 case within 2 weeks before entry. The TCR originated in a woman in her 30s who had been exposed to COVID-19. Sequenced sample: PBMCs or T cells enriched from blood (not recorded which). The J gene is TRBJ2-2, the V gene TRBV6-4; 11 bases are a match to TRBD1. The CDR3 bases are TGTGCCAGCAGTGACTCTACGGGGACAGGGGGGAACGCGAACACCGGGGAGCTGTTTTTT. Its translation is CASSDSTGTGGNANTGELFF.